These 30 T cell receptor beta chains originate from one sample sequenced in a study of shared clonotypes between healthy human individuals. The assay was immunoSEQ multiplex PCR, and TCRdb's table has in-frame clones only and misses some. The sample has 300,000 to 400,000 clones, roughly 80% seen once. The specimen sequenced was memory CD4+ T cells sorted from blood. Subset in this sample: CD45RA-negative fraction. These receptors originate from a man between 25 and 39 years old in good health.

The chain couples TRBV7-8 to TRBJ1-1, with D possibly matching TRBD1 (5 bases). Germline V gives CDR1 SGHVS, CDR2 FQNEAQ. The CDR3 is 15 amino acids. Trimming removed 6 bases at V and 0 bases at J, with 14 bases between. The CDR3 region is CASRVGEGLNTEAFF. For the CDR3, the DNA is TGTGCCAGCAGGGTGGGCGAGGGGCTGAACACTGAAGCTTTCTTT. Complete variable domain (other parts from reference TRBV7-8 and TRBJ1-1): GAGVSQSPRYKVAKRGQDVALRCDPISGHVSLFWYQQALGQGPEFLTYFQNEAQLDKSGLPSDRFFAERPEGSVSTLKIQRTQQEDSAVYLCASRVGEGLNTEAFFGQGTRLTVV.

The chain joins TRBV11-2 to TRBJ2-1; 7 bases are shared with TRBD2. This CDR3 contains 17 residues. Germline CDR1 SGHAT, CDR2 FQNNGV. Trimming removed 0 bases from V and 2 bases from J; junction bases left unmatched: 7. The CDR3 coding sequence is TGTGCCAGCAGCTTAGATCGGGGCGGGAGAACCTACAATGAGCAGTTCTTC. It translates to CASSLDRGGRTYNEQFF.

V usage is TRBV5-1 and J usage is TRBJ1-1; maybe TRBD1 (5 bases). Germline V gene sequence: CDR1 SGHRS, CDR2 YFSETQ. There are 15 residues in the CDR3. Trimming took off 3 bases at V and 3 bases at J, with 15 bases between the two ends. CDR3 residues: CASSSSSGDYTEAFF. CDR3 nucleotide sequence: TGCGCCAGCAGCTCTTCCTCCGGGGACTACACTGAAGCTTTCTTT.

This chain joins TRBV7-3 and TRBJ2-1, with 8 bases lining up with TRBD2. Germline CDR1 is SGHTA and CDR2 is FQGTGA. The CDR3 consists of 16 residues. Trimming at V came to 0 bases and at J to 3 bases, leaving 4 bases not matched to a gene. In DNA form, the CDR3 reads TGTGCCAGCAGCTTAACACCGGGAGGGTTCTACAATGAGCAGTTCTTC. This encodes CASSLTPGGFYNEQFF.

The chain links TRBV6-1 to TRBJ2-2; D uncertain. CDR1 is MNHNS and CDR2 is SASEGT in the germline V gene. The germline V and J ends were trimmed by 0 bases and 6 bases, with 14 bases remaining between them. The CDR3 contains 16 residues. The CDR3: CASSEALQTWAGELFF. The CDR3 region has the DNA TGTGCCAGCAGTGAAGCGCTTCAGACTTGGGCCGGGGAGCTGTTTTTT.

The V and J genes are TRBV9 and TRBJ2-5; weak D call: TRBD2 (5 bases). The length of the CDR3 is 16 residues. CDR1 and CDR2 from the germline V gene are SGDLS and YYNGEE. V dropped 3 bases and J dropped 4 bases, with 19 bases sitting between them. Here the CDR3 DNA reads TGTGCCAGCAGCGCAAGGGAAGAGGGTTACATAGAGACCCAGTACTTC. The encoded protein is CASSAREEGYIETQYF.

Note on this clone: Other DNA sequences from this sample encode an identical CDR3 as well. The CDR3 coding sequence is TGTGCCAGCAGGCAACAAGAGACCCAGTACTTC. Translation: CASRQQETQYF. The rearrangement uses TRBV27 and TRBJ2-5; the D is unclear. The CDR3 covers 11 residues. In germline, CDR1 is MNHEY, CDR2 SMNVEV (reference sequence). The V gene lost 6 bases and the J gene lost 2 bases, with 4 bases spanning the gap.

The rearrangement links TRBV20-1 to TRBJ2-7; D call uncertain. Trimming shortened V by 7 bases and J by 2 bases, and 9 bases separated the two germline ends. CDR1 and CDR2 (germline): DFQATT, SNEGSKA (reference sequence). The CDR3 length is 11 residues. The CDR3 protein is CSVKDAYEQYF. CDR3 in DNA: TGCAGTGTCAAAGACGCCTACGAGCAGTACTTC.

This chain connects TRBV7-9 to TRBJ2-1; 11 positions agree with TRBD2. Trimming took 5 bases from V and 10 from J; bases not matched to a gene: 16. This CDR3 comprises 17 residues. Germline CDR1 and CDR2: SEHNR and FQNEAQ (reference sequence). The CDR3, as DNA: TGTGCCAGCAGCCAGGTTGCCGGGACTAGCGGTTCTCCGGAGCAGTTCTTC. This codes for CASSQVAGTSGSPEQFF.

The chain employs TRBV6-6 and TRBJ1-1, with 10 bases identical to TRBD1. With 5 bases clipped from V and 3 bases from J, the junction kept 6 bases outside the gene matches. CDR1 is MNHNY, CDR2 SVGAGI, per germline (reference sequence). The CDR3 has 15 amino acids. CDR3 in DNA: TGTGCCAGCAGTCAGGGACAGGGGTGGGACACTGAAGCTTTCTTT. Encoded protein: CASSQGQGWDTEAFF.

The V gene is TRBV2, the J gene TRBJ2-7, with D possibly being TRBD2 (5 bases). The V gene's germline CDR1 is SNHLY and CDR2 FYNNEI. CDR3 length: 14 amino acids. V lost 7 bases and J 1 base, leaving 14 bases between the germline ends. CDR3 coding DNA: TGTGCCAGCACGCCGCCCGGGGTTTCCTACGAGCAGTACTTC. It specifies CASTPPGVSYEQYF.

J is TRBJ2-2 and V is TRBV29-1, with TRBD1 as a possible D gene (6 bases). The CDR3 has 14 amino acids. Looked up from germline, CDR1 is SQVTM and CDR2 is ANQGSEA. V was pared by 3 bases and J by 4 bases, with 12 bases between. The CDR3 sequence: CSVDHRDSTGELFF. Here the CDR3 DNA reads TGCAGCGTTGACCACAGGGATAGCACCGGGGAGCTGTTTTTT.

The chain uses TRBV10-2 and TRBJ2-7; D tentatively fits TRBD1 or TRBD2 (6 bases each). This CDR3 is built from 14 residues. Germline V CDR1 and CDR2: WSHSY, SAAADI. CDR3 nucleotide sequence: TGCGCTACCGATCGGGGGCCCTCTAATTACGAGCAGTACTTC. It yields the protein CATDRGPSNYEQYF.

This chain links TRBV7-9 with TRBJ1-1, with a weak D call TRBD1 (5 bases). V shed 5 bases and J shed 1 base, with 11 bases lying between them. The germline V gene encodes CDR1 SEHNR and CDR2 FQNEAQ (reference sequence). The CDR3 has 14 amino acids. In DNA form, the CDR3 reads TGTGCCAGCAGCCTCTCTCAGGGGAACACTGAAGCTTTCTTT. This encodes CASSLSQGNTEAFF.

This CDR3 reads CSVGWNTNEKLFF. CDR3 coding DNA: TGCAGCGTTGGATGGAATACTAATGAAAAACTGTTTTTT. The V and J genes are TRBV29-1 and TRBJ1-4, with D uncertain. The germline V and J ends were trimmed by 4 bases and 2 bases, with 8 bases remaining between them. The germline gives CDR1 SQVTM, CDR2 ANQGSEA. The CDR3 is made up of 13 amino acids.

In this sample, this clone turned up a few times. The chain uses TRBV6-4 and TRBJ2-3, with TRBD2 identical over 8 bases. The germline V gene has CDR1 MRHNA and CDR2 SNTAGT. V lost 0 bases, J lost 4 bases, and 0 bases stayed unmatched. This CDR3 spans 14 amino acids. CDR3 sequence: CASSDSAGADTQYF. Written as DNA, the CDR3 is TGTGCCAGCAGTGACTCAGCGGGAGCAGATACGCAGTATTTT.

This clone appeared a single time. The genes are TRBV5-1 and TRBJ2-2; possible D gene TRBD1, 5 bases. The V end lost 2 bases, the J end lost 3 bases, and 8 bases lay between the germline ends. The CDR3 has 14 amino acids. Germline lookup yields CDR1 SGHRS and CDR2 YFSETQ. CDR3 loop: CASSFQGDTGELFF. As DNA, the CDR3 is TGCGCCAGCAGCTTTCAGGGTGACACCGGGGAGCTGTTTTTT.

Note on this clone: Given a far larger clone just one base away, this is likely a sequencing read error. The V and J genes are TRBV4-2 and TRBJ2-7, with 7 bases matching TRBD1. The CDR3 is 16 amino acids. V was pared by 0 bases and J by 1 base, with 6 bases of the junction left unmatched. Germline lookup yields CDR1 LGHNA and CDR2 YNFKEQ. In DNA form, the CDR3 reads TGTGCCAGCAGCCAAGAGGGGGCAGGGGGATCCTACGAGCAGTACTTC. Translation: CASSQEGAGGSYEQYF.

This clone has a handful of counts. The chain joins TRBV7-9 to TRBJ2-2; 10 nucleotides align to TRBD2. V was clipped by 3 bases and J by 5 bases; unmatched bases: 9. The CDR3 length is 17 residues. CDR1 and CDR2 from the germline V gene are SEHNR and FQNEAQ (reference sequence). The CDR3 region is CASSFVVGTSDTGELFF. Here the CDR3 DNA reads TGTGCCAGCAGCTTCGTAGTGGGGACTAGCGATACCGGGGAGCTGTTTTTT.

The V call is TRBV6-5, the J call TRBJ1-1, with unresolved D. The CDR3 contains 13 residues. CDR1 is MNHEY, CDR2 SVGAGI, per germline. Trimming removed 0 bases from V and 1 base from J, with 3 bases in between. Written as DNA, the CDR3 is TGTGCCAGCAGTTACTCAACGAACACTGAAGCTTTCTTT. It translates to CASSYSTNTEAFF.

This clone was counted many times. This CDR3 is missing its conserved last phenylalanine or tryptophan, likely due to a read error. It is unclear where the CDR3 begins or ends on the DNA, so no DNA is shown, and the CDR3 is as TCRdb lists it. This chain connects TRBV27 to TRBJ2-3; TRBD1, the table's D call, lacks a check against the DNA. From germline, CDR1 is MNHEY and CDR2 SMNVEV (reference sequence). 13 amino acids form the CDR3, both terminal residues included. The CDR3 spells CASSFLGPHLPVY.

The chain joins TRBV7-9 to TRBJ1-2; TRBD1 agrees at 9 bases. CDR1 is SEHNR and CDR2 is FQNEAQ in the germline V gene (reference sequence). V shed 5 bases and J 3 bases; nucleotides not matched to a gene: 4. This CDR3 contains 14 residues. CDR3 in amino acids: CASSVTGGYYGYTF. As DNA, the CDR3 is TGTGCCAGCAGCGTGACAGGGGGTTACTATGGCTACACCTTC.

The chain combines TRBV7-8 with TRBJ2-7; no firm D call. Trimming stripped 5 bases from V and 2 bases from J, with 16 bases between. CDR3 length equals 15 residues. Germline-derived CDR1 and CDR2 are SGHVS and FQNEAQ. CDR3 coding DNA: TGTGCCAGCAGCCCCGGGCGAGTTGGAACCTACGAGCAGTACTTC. Its protein product is CASSPGRVGTYEQYF.

The rearrangement links TRBV11-2 to TRBJ1-1; TRBD1 agrees at 7 bases. The CDR3 spans 14 residues. After removal of 0 bases from V and 5 bases from J, the junction contained 3 bases not matched to a gene. Germline V gene data show CDR1 as SGHAT and CDR2 as FQNNGV. CDR3 amino acids: CASSLDQGVTEAFF. CDR3 in DNA: TGTGCCAGCAGCTTAGATCAGGGGGTAACTGAAGCTTTCTTT.

Comment on this clone: This sample also contains other DNA sequences that code for the same CDR3. The rearrangement uses TRBV7-2 and TRBJ2-3, with 11 bases fitting TRBD2. Trimming removed 1 base from V and 2 bases from J; junction bases left unmatched: 2. Looked up from germline, CDR1 is SGHTA and CDR2 is FQGNSA. This CDR3 contains 16 residues. The CDR3 region has the DNA TGTGCCAGCAGCTTAGGACTAGCGGGATTCACAGATACGCAGTATTTT. It is translated as CASSLGLAGFTDTQYF.

The CDR3 protein is CASSRDGRTYEQYF. In DNA, the CDR3 is TGTGCCAGCAGTCGGGACGGAAGGACCTACGAGCAGTACTTC. V is TRBV6-1 and J is TRBJ2-7; perhaps D is TRBD1 or TRBD2 (5 bases each). CDR1 and CDR2 from the germline V gene are MNHNS and SASEGT. Trimming took 5 bases from V and 2 from J, leaving 13 bases between them. The CDR3 sequence is 14 residues long.

The V call is TRBV5-6, the J call TRBJ2-7; D not resolved. V lost 5 bases to trimming and J lost 2 bases, with 11 bases between them. The CDR3 runs to 13 residues. The germline V gene has CDR1 SGHDT and CDR2 YYEEEE. The CDR3, as DNA: TGTGCCAGCAGGTCTACGGTGCCCTACGAGCAGTACTTC. Translating it yields CASRSTVPYEQYF.

This clone was seen a handful of times. This chain joins TRBV14 and TRBJ2-3, with TRBD1 as a possible D gene (5 bases). The ends were cut back, 1 base at V and 3 bases at J, with 8 bases in the middle. The germline gives CDR1 SGHDN, CDR2 FVKESK. CDR3 length equals 14 residues. The CDR3 sequence: CASSQVRGTDTQYF. CDR3 coding DNA: TGTGCCAGCAGCCAAGTAAGGGGAACAGATACGCAGTATTTT.

The chain combines TRBV7-2 with TRBJ2-3; a possible D gene is TRBD1 (5 bases). Looked up from germline, CDR1 is SGHTA and CDR2 is FQGNSA. This CDR3 region has 15 residues. The V end was cut by 1 base, the J end by 2 bases, with 10 bases between. CDR3 nucleotide sequence: TGTGCCAGCAGCTTAGATCACAGGTTCACAGATACGCAGTATTTT. This sequence encodes CASSLDHRFTDTQYF.

The V and J genes are TRBV5-4 and TRBJ2-1; 7 bases are shared with TRBD1. There are 13 residues in the CDR3. Germline V gene sequence: CDR1 SGHNT, CDR2 YYREEE (reference sequence). The V gene end was trimmed by 6 bases and the J gene end by 7 bases; junction bases not matched to a gene: 7. CDR3: CASTQGVENEQFF. The CDR3, as DNA: TGTGCCAGCACCCAGGGGGTGGAGAATGAGCAGTTCTTC. The whole variable domain, filled in from reference TRBV5-4 and TRBJ2-1, reads ETGVTQSPTHLIKTRGQQVTLRCSSQSGHNTVSWYQQALGQGPQFIFQYYREEENGRGNFPPRFSGLQFPNYSSELNVNALELDDSALYLCASTQGVENEQFFGPGTRLTVL.